This is a list of T cell receptor beta chains from one sample in a study of shared clonotypes between healthy human individuals. Sequenced by immunoSEQ multiplex PCR; TCRdb stores in-frame clones only, minus some. The data show fewer than 600,000 clones, more than 75% seen once. What was sequenced was PBMCs. These receptors were taken from a woman aged 40 to 50 in good health. Some clones in this sample may be carry-over from other donors' samples. CDR3s include the opening cysteine and the closing phenylalanine or tryptophan. A D gene is named only where the DNA matches it firmly. Size tells how often a clone was seen (once, few, many) or the class of an expanded clone, and some rows leave it out.

12	TRBV27	TRBJ2-7	-	-	CASSLFMGQQYF	TGTGCCAGCAGTTTATTCATGGGACAGCAGTACTTC
15	TRBV28	TRBJ1-5	-	-	CASSVLTLSNQPQHF	TGTGCCAGCAGCGTTTTGACCCTTAGCAATCAGCCCCAGCATTTT
15	TRBV9	TRBJ2-7	TRBD2	-	CASSVGSSGSYEQYF	TGTGCCAGCAGCGTAGGGTCTAGCGGGAGTTACGAGCAGTACTTC
15	TRBV5-1	TRBJ1-1	-	-	CASSVAPPGTTEAFF	TGCGCCAGCAGCGTAGCTCCCCCAGGGACCACTGAAGCTTTCTTT
14	TRBV28	TRBJ2-1	TRBD2	-	CASRSGSGLHEQFF	TGTGCCAGCAGGAGCGGGAGCGGGCTGCATGAGCAGTTCTTC
13	TRBV29-1	TRBJ2-6	-	-	CSAGQNGANVLTF	TGCAGCGCTGGACAAAATGGGGCCAACGTCCTGACTTTC
13	TRBV15	TRBJ2-3	-	-	CATSRGSTDTQYF	TGTGCCACCAGCAGAGGTAGCACAGATACGCAGTATTTT
16	TRBV23-1	TRBJ1-5	-	-	CASSQSGVVANQPQHF	TGCGCCAGCAGTCAATCGGGGGTTGTGGCCAATCAGCCCCAGCATTTT
14	TRBV5-4	TRBJ1-2	-	-	CASSLEGRGGGYTF	TGTGCCAGCAGCTTGGAAGGGAGAGGCGGCGGCTACACCTTC
15	TRBV28	TRBJ1-3	-	-	CASIGGGFSGNTIYF	TGTGCCAGCATTGGTGGGGGCTTCTCTGGAAACACCATATATTTT
14	TRBV19	TRBJ2-3	-	-	CASKGRVNTDTQYF	TGTGCCAGTAAGGGAAGGGTCAACACAGATACGCAGTATTTT
15	TRBV7-9	TRBJ2-1	TRBD2	-	CASSPRTSYYNEQFF	TGTGCCAGCAGCCCGCGGACTAGTTACTACAATGAGCAGTTCTTC
13	TRBV2	TRBJ2-7	TRBD1	many	CASKGQPTYEQYF	TGTGCCAGCAAGGGACAGCCTACCTACGAGCAGTACTTC
14	TRBV5-1	TRBJ2-5	TRBD1	-	CASSLGDSQETQYF	TGCGCCAGCAGCTTGGGGGACAGCCAAGAGACCCAGTACTTC